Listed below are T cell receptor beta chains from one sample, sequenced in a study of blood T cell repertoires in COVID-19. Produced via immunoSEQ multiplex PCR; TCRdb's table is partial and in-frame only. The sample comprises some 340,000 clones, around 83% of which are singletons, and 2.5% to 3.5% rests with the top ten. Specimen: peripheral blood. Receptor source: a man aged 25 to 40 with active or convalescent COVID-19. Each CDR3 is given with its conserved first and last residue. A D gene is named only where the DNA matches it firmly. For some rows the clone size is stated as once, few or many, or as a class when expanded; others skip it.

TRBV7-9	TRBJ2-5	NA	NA	CASSPPSRLAKRETQYF	TGTGCCAGCAGCCCACCCAGCCGCTTGGCTAAGAGGGAGACCCAGTACTTC
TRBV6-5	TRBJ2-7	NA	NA	CASSYSPVPFYEQYF	TGTGCCAGCAGTTACTCCCCAGTCCCTTTTTACGAGCAGTACTTC
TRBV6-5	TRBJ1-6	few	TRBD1	CASTRQGLNSPLHF	TGTGCCAGCACCAGACAGGGGCTGAATTCACCCCTCCACTTT
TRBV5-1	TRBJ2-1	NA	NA	CASSISSPNYNEQFF	TGCGCCAGCAGCATATCTAGCCCAAACTACAATGAGCAGTTCTTC
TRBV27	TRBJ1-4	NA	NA	CASSFNGGNEKLFF	TGTGCCAGCAGTTTCAACGGGGGTAATGAAAAACTGTTTTTT
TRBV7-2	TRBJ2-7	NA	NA	CASSLNRYEQYF	TGTGCCAGCAGCTTAAACAGATACGAGCAGTACTTC
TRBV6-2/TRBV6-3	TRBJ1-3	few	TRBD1	CASSPGGANTIYF	TGTGCCAGCAGCCCAGGGGGAGCGAACACCATATATTTT
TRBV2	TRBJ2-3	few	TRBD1	CASLGRGQRDTQYF	TGTGCCAGCTTGGGCAGGGGGCAGCGAGATACGCAGTATTTT
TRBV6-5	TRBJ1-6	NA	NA	CASSYSEDSPLHF	TGTGCCAGCAGTTACTCCGAGGATTCACCCCTCCACTTT
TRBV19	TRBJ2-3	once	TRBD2	CATTATGLFGLGTDTQYF	TGTGCCACTACGGCAACGGGACTATTCGGGCTCGGCACAGATACGCAGTATTTT
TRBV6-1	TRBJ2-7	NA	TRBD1	CASSDLYRGRQAQYF	TGTGCCAGCAGTGACCTTTACAGGGGGCGCCAAGCGCAGTACTTC
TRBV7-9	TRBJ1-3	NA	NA	CASSLLSGNTIYF	TGTGCCAGCAGCCTACTGTCTGGAAACACCATATATTTT
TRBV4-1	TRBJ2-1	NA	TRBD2	CASRTGGGEQFF	TGCGCCAGCAGGACGGGGGGAGGTGAGCAGTTCTTC
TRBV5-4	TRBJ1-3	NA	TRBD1	CASSLVGQGEGNTIYF	TGTGCCAGCAGCTTGGTGGGACAGGGGGAAGGAAACACCATATATTTT
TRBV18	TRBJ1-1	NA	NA	CASSPRGGGTEAFF	TGTGCCAGCTCACCACGTGGGGGGGGCACTGAAGCTTTCTTT
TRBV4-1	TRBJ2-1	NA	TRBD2	CASSPPSLAGLRSQFF	TGCGCCAGCAGCCCTCCTTCACTAGCGGGACTAAGGTCCCAGTTCTTC
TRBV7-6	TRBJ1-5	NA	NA	CASSLAGGKQPQHF	TGTGCCAGCAGCTTAGCGGGGGGGAAGCAGCCCCAGCATTTT
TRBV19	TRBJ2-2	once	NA	CASSPWGDANTGELFF	TGTGCCAGTAGTCCATGGGGGGACGCGAACACCGGGGAGCTGTTTTTT
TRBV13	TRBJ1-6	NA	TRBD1	CASSKDRGWGSPLHF	TGTGCCAGCAGTAAAGACAGGGGTTGGGGTTCACCCCTCCACTTT
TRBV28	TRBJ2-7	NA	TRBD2	CASSPGLAGGPFHEQYF	TGTGCCAGCAGCCCGGGACTAGCGGGGGGGCCATTCCACGAGCAGTACTTC
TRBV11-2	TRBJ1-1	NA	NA	CASSFQGSNTEAFF	TGTGCCAGCAGCTTCCAGGGCTCGAACACTGAAGCTTTCTTT
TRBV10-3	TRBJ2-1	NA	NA	CAISESNGPPRYNEQFF	TGTGCCATCAGTGAGTCGAATGGCCCCCCGAGGTACAATGAGCAGTTCTTC
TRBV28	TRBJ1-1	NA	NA	CASSFGETPNTEAFF	TGTGCCAGCAGTTTTGGGGAGACCCCAAACACTGAAGCTTTCTTT
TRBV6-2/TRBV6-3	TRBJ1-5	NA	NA	CASSYLKDQPQHF	TGTGCCAGCAGTTACCTAAAAGATCAGCCCCAGCATTTT
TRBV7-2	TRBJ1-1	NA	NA	CASSFLAGSTEAFF	TGTGCCAGCAGCTTTCTGGCGGGGAGCACTGAAGCTTTCTTT
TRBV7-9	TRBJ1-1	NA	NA	CASSTGLMNTEAFF	TGTGCCAGCAGCACAGGTCTCATGAACACTGAAGCTTTCTTT
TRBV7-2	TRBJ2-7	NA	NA	CASSSRVGGPYEQYF	TGTGCCAGCAGCTCGCGGGTCGGGGGGCCCTACGAGCAGTACTTC
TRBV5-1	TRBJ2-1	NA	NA	CASGLVANEQFF	TGCGCCAGCGGCTTAGTAGCCAATGAGCAGTTCTTC
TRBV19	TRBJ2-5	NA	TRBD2	CASSRSRGTQETQYF	TGTGCCAGTAGTAGGTCGCGGGGGACCCAAGAGACCCAGTACTTC
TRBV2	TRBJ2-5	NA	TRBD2	CASRMRASGIAETQYF	TGTGCCAGCAGGATGAGAGCTAGCGGGATTGCAGAGACCCAGTACTTC